A selection of T cell receptor beta chains follows, all from one sample in a study of T cell responses to AZD1222 COVID-19 vaccine. Profiled with immunoSEQ multiplex PCR; TCRdb holds only in-frame clones, not every one. The table includes about 100,000 clones, 87% detected once. The source was peripheral blood, collected on day 0 of AZD1222 vaccination. The receptors were sampled from an adult in good health. CDR3s include the opening cysteine and the closing phenylalanine or tryptophan. A D gene is named only where the DNA matches it firmly. Size is omitted from some rows. Given values are once, few, many or a class for expanded clones.

-	-	TRBV4-3	TRBJ2-1	CASSQDWGESFNEQFF	TGCGCCAGCAGCCAAGATTGGGGGGAGAGCTTCAATGAGCAGTTCTTC
-	-	TRBV27	TRBJ2-1	CASSRSAGRNEQFF	TGTGCCAGCAGCCGATCGGCAGGGAGGAATGAGCAGTTCTTC
-	TRBD1	TRBV2	TRBJ1-2	CASSEGTGGSKGYTF	TGTGCCAGCAGTGAAGGGACAGGAGGCAGTAAGGGCTACACCTTC
-	-	TRBV7-9	TRBJ1-2	CASSLGGQGGGYTF	TGTGCCAGCAGCTTAGGGGGCCAGGGTGGTGGCTACACCTTC
-	TRBD2	TRBV5-1	TRBJ2-5	CASSRGGEGETQYF	TGTGCCAGCAGCCGGGGCGGGGAGGGCGAGACCCAGTACTTC
-	-	TRBV9	TRBJ1-2	CASSASLRGTNYGYTF	TGTGCCAGCAGCGCCTCCCTGAGAGGGACTAACTATGGCTACACCTTC
once	-	TRBV2	TRBJ1-1	CASREGSEAFF	TGTGCCAGCAGAGAGGGCTCTGAAGCTTTCTTT
-	-	TRBV5-6	TRBJ1-2	CASSLWGDQNYGYTF	TGTGCCAGCAGCTTGTGGGGAGACCAGAACTATGGCTACACCTTC
once	-	TRBV7-9	TRBJ1-4	CASSRTVSNEKLFF	TGTGCCAGCAGCCGGACAGTTAGTAATGAAAAACTGTTTTTT
-	TRBD2	TRBV19	TRBJ2-1	CASSIHGAGGGDNEQFF	TGTGCCAGTAGTATCCATGGAGCGGGAGGAGGGGACAATGAGCAGTTCTTC
-	-	TRBV4-3	TRBJ2-5	CASSRQIQETQYF	TGCGCCAGCAGCCGCCAAATCCAAGAGACCCAGTACTTC
-	-	TRBV19	TRBJ2-3	CASSHQDTDTQYF	TGTGCCAGTAGTCATCAGGACACAGATACGCAGTATTTT
once	-	TRBV4-2	TRBJ2-1	CARRGRTYNEQFF	TGTGCCCGCCGGGGTCGGACCTACAATGAGCAGTTCTTC
-	-	TRBV30	TRBJ1-4	CAWSIGVGNEKLFF	TGTGCCTGGAGCATCGGGGTTGGTAATGAAAAACTGTTTTTT
-	TRBD1	TRBV4-3	TRBJ1-1	CASSQRTGSSEAFF	TGCGCCAGCAGCCAAAGGACAGGGAGTAGTGAGGCTTTCTTT
-	-	TRBV5-6	TRBJ2-1	CASSLSRQPYNEQFF	TGTGCCAGCAGCTTGTCCCGTCAGCCTTACAATGAGCAGTTCTTC
-	-	TRBV4-2	TRBJ2-6	CASSRPRALTGANVLTF	TGTGCCAGCAGCCGACCCAGGGCCCTAACTGGGGCCAACGTCCTGACTTTC
once	-	TRBV5-1	TRBJ2-7	CASRRMWDEQYF	TGCGCCAGCAGAAGGATGTGGGACGAGCAGTACTTC
-	-	TRBV19	TRBJ1-5	CASSLLGSNQPQHF	TGTGCCAGTAGTCTATTGGGGAGCAATCAGCCCCAGCATTTT
-	-	TRBV6-2/TRBV6-3	TRBJ1-2	CASSYGASRANYGYTF	TGTGCCAGCAGTTACGGTGCCTCGAGAGCTAACTATGGCTACACCTTC
once	-	TRBV13	TRBJ1-3	CASSLSRVAGNTIYF	TGTGCCAGCAGCTTGTCCAGGGTGGCTGGAAACACCATATATTTT
-	-	TRBV18	TRBJ1-1	CASSPLRGTPEAFF	TGTGCCAGCTCACCCCTTCGGGGTACTCCTGAAGCTTTCTTT
once	-	TRBV30	TRBJ1-1	CAWKRDLNTEAFF	TGTGCCTGGAAAAGGGACCTGAACACTGAAGCTTTCTTT
-	-	TRBV7-2	TRBJ1-4	CASSLGGAREKLFF	TGTGCCAGCAGCCTAGGGGGGGCCCGAGAAAAACTGTTTTTT
few	-	TRBV29-1	TRBJ1-3	CSVGQSGNTIYF	TGCAGCGTTGGACAATCTGGAAACACCATATATTTT
-	-	TRBV6-1	TRBJ1-6	CASSDLQGGSSPLHF	TGTGCCAGCAGTGACCTCCAGGGCGGGAGTTCACCCCTCCACTTT
-	-	TRBV27	TRBJ2-5	CASSLLQETQYF	TGTGCCAGCAGTTTACTCCAAGAGACCCAGTACTTC
many	TRBD1	TRBV18	TRBJ2-2	CASSQGQTTGELFF	TGTGCCAGCTCCCAGGGACAGACTACCGGGGAGCTGTTTTTT
-	TRBD1	TRBV5-1	TRBJ1-2	CASSPTITGDRHHGYTF	TGCGCCAGCAGCCCAACGATAACAGGGGATCGTCACCATGGCTACACCTTC
-	-	TRBV5-1	TRBJ1-5	CASSLGEGYQPQHF	TGCGCCAGCAGCTTGGGGGAAGGTTATCAGCCCCAGCATTTT
-	TRBD1	TRBV19	TRBJ2-1	CASKPGQLYNEQFF	TGTGCCAGTAAACCGGGACAGCTGTACAATGAGCAGTTCTTC
-	-	TRBV19	TRBJ1-5	CASSNMRGLNQPQHF	TGTGCCAGTAGTAATATGAGGGGACTTAATCAGCCCCAGCATTTT
-	-	TRBV12-3/TRBV12-4	TRBJ2-3	CASSYTDTQYF	TGTGCCAGCAGCTACACAGATACGCAGTATTTT
-	-	TRBV7-2	TRBJ1-6	CASSLDQNSPLHF	TGTGCCAGCAGCTTAGATCAGAATTCACCCCTCCACTTT
-	-	TRBV6-5	TRBJ1-1	CASSRPGLNTEAFF	TGTGCCAGCAGCCGACCGGGACTCAACACTGAAGCTTTCTTT
-	-	TRBV19	TRBJ2-2	CASRKTGELFF	TGTGCCAGTAGAAAAACCGGGGAGCTGTTTTTT
-	TRBD2	TRBV2	TRBJ2-1	CASSETSGMNEQFF	TGTGCCAGCAGTGAGACTAGCGGGATGAATGAGCAGTTCTTC
once	-	TRBV4-3	TRBJ2-7	CASSRHNRVWAYEQYF	TGCGCCAGCAGCCGGCATAACAGGGTCTGGGCTTACGAGCAGTACTTC
-	-	TRBV29-1	TRBJ2-3	CSVEDGVYTDTQYF	TGCAGCGTTGAAGATGGAGTCTACACAGATACGCAGTATTTT
few	TRBD1	TRBV27	TRBJ1-4	CASSLATTGGGKLFF	TGTGCCAGCAGTTTAGCGACGACAGGGGGCGGAAAACTGTTTTTT
-	TRBD1	TRBV12-3/TRBV12-4	TRBJ1-4	CASSSSGQAKLFF	TGTGCCAGCAGTTCCTCTGGACAGGCCAAACTGTTTTTT
-	-	TRBV28	TRBJ1-2	CASSLPGVFNGYTF	TGTGCCAGCAGTTTACCGGGGGTGTTCAATGGCTACACCTTC
-	-	TRBV2	TRBJ2-5	CASSFGGGGETQYF	TGTGCCAGCAGTTTCGGCGGGGGCGGAGAGACCCAGTACTTC
-	-	TRBV2	TRBJ2-7	CASSERVRGSFVYEQYF	TGTGCCAGCAGTGAAAGGGTCAGGGGCTCTTTCGTCTACGAGCAGTACTTC
-	-	TRBV6-5	TRBJ2-7	CASANGPPYQEQYF	TGTGCCAGTGCCAACGGGCCTCCTTATCAAGAGCAGTACTTC